This T cell receptor beta chain stems from a study of OX40 agonist ivuxolimab in advanced cancers. Overall study context: Patients received the agonistic anti-OX40 (CD134) antibody ivuxolimab. Allowance was made for prior anti-PD-1, anti-PD-L1 or anti-CTLA-4 therapy, and roughly 40% had some.

Trimming removed 4 bases from V and 6 bases from J; junction bases left unmatched: 9. The CDR3 length is 14 residues. Germline V CDR1 and CDR2: SGHRS, YFSETQ. Some clones are missing from TCRdb's copy, which holds only in-frame ones; the method was immunoSEQ multiplex PCR. Of 65,000 to 75,000 clones listed, about 90% are singletons. This chain links TRBV5-1 with TRBJ2-7; 8 bases are shared with TRBD1. The input for sequencing was CD4+ or CD8+ T cells sorted from blood, taken in a trial of the OX40 agonist ivuxolimab. The TCR sequence derives from an adult with an advanced solid tumor such as melanoma, head and neck, liver or kidney cancer. The CDR3 DNA reads as TGCGCCAGCAGCCTGGATGGACAGGGCGGCGAGCAGTACTTC. Protein sequence: CASSLDGQGGEQYF.